The entry below describes one T cell receptor beta chain. The antigen is not known. The data stem from a study of cytomegalovirus exposure and HLA in healthy donors. Study overall: The study placed over 65% of its 350 to 400 genotyped donors in the Caucasian-associated ancestry cluster. Study findings and constraints: In an earlier analysis, productive rearrangement rates for most beta V segments clustered near 87% or 30%. While the bulk of TCR sequences proved rare, some public TCRs turned up in many donors.

The CDR3 spans 15 residues. The ends lost 2 bases at V and 0 bases at J; junction bases unmatched: 2. Per germline, CDR1 SGHKS and CDR2 YYEKEE (reference sequence). The PCR employed 60 Vbeta primers together with 13 Jbeta primers. Assay: immunoSEQ multiplex PCR; the TCRdb copy retains only in-frame clones and omits some. The sample shows approximately 190,000 clones, roughly four fifths of them seen only once. This receptor was taken from a boy between 2 and 10 years old in good health and CMV-seronegative. J is TRBJ2-3 and V is TRBV5-5, with 8 bases identical to TRBD1. Sample: PBMCs. Written as DNA, the CDR3 is TGTGCCAGCAGCTTACAGGGGGTTAGCACAGATACGCAGTATTTT. Protein sequence: CASSLQGVSTDTQYF.